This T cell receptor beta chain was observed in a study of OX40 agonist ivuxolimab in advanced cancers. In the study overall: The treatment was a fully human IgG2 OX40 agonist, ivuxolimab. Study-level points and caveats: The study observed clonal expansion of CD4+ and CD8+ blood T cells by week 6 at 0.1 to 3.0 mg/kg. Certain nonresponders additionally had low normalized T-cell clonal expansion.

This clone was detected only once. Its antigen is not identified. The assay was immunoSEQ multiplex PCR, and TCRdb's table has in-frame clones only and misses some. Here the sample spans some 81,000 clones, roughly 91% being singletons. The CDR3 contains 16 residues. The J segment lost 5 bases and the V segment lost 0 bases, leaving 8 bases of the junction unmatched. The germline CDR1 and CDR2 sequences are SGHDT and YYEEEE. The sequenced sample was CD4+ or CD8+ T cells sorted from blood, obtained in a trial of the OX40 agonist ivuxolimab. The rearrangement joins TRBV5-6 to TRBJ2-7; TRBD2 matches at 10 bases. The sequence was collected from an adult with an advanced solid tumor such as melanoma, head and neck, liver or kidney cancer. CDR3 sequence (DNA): TGTGCCAGCAGCTTGGCAAGGCTAGCGGGAGTCCACGAGCAGTACTTC. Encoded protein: CASSLARLAGVHEQYF.